This T cell receptor beta chain was obtained from a study of STAT5B mutations in CD4+ large granular lymphocyte leukemia. Overall study results and limits: Data were not HLA-matched across samples. TRBV06-family usage was enriched in top patient clones (8/27) versus controls (2/35).

Details on this clone: The antigen remains undetermined.

The assay was run at survey level. Profiling relied on immunoSEQ multiplex PCR, and the TCRdb table lists in-frame clones only, not all of them. The sample lists 5,800 or so clones; roughly 70% were seen once. The CDR3 length is 19 residues. Trimming pared 4 bases from V and 2 bases from J, leaving 24 bases between. From germline, CDR1 is MDHEN and CDR2 SYDVKM. Sequences were obtained from PBMCs. The chain links TRBV28 to TRBJ1-3, with D possibly being TRBD1 (5 bases). This TCR was recovered from a woman aged 70 to 79 with CD4+ T-cell large granular lymphocyte leukemia. CDR3 sequence: CASSSQGHPSWAPGNTIYF. Written as DNA, the CDR3 is TGTGCCAGCAGTTCCCAGGGTCATCCCAGCTGGGCCCCTGGAAACACCATATATTTT.